The 5 T cell receptor beta chains presented below share a single source sample, sequenced in a study of beta chain features in type 1 diabetes. The entirety of the isolated RNA underwent reverse transcription, so expressed TCRB transcripts were sequenced. Produced via immunoSEQ multiplex PCR; TCRdb's table is partial and in-frame only. The sample shows roughly 40,000 clones, about two thirds of them seen only once. Sequenced: Tregs from blood. The receptors originated from a woman between 25 and 40 years old in good health.

The rearrangement links TRBV19 to TRBJ2-3; possibly TRBD1 for D (6 bases). Germline V gene lookup returns CDR1 LNHDA and CDR2 SQIVND (reference sequence). CDR3 length equals 15 residues. V was cut by 6 bases and J by 2 bases, with 15 bases left in between. The CDR3 sequence is CASRSGGSSTDTQYF. In nucleotides, the CDR3 is TGTGCCAGTAGAAGTGGGGGCTCTTCCACAGATACGCAGTATTTT.

The chain couples TRBV5-1 to TRBJ2-2; TRBD2 is a possible D gene (5 bases). Germline V gene sequence: CDR1 SGHRS, CDR2 YFSETQ. Trimming removed 0 bases at V and 3 bases at J, with 9 bases between. The CDR3 sequence is 15 residues long. The CDR3 DNA follows: TGCGCCAGCAGCTTGGTAGACGGGGACACCGGGGAGCTGTTTTTT. Protein sequence: CASSLVDGDTGELFF.

In its sample, this clone was seen a few times. The same CDR3 arises from other DNA sequences in this sample as well. V usage is TRBV5-1 and J usage is TRBJ2-1, with no clear D. Trimming left V 0 bases short and J 1 base short, with 8 bases between. The germline V gene has CDR1 SGHRS and CDR2 YFSETQ. This CDR3 is built from 15 residues. CDR3 coding DNA: TGCGCCAGCAGCTTGGGCGGAAGTTCCTACAATGAGCAGTTCTTC. It specifies CASSLGGSSYNEQFF.

The V and J genes are TRBV7-2 and TRBJ2-7, with D unresolved. CDR1 and CDR2 from the germline V gene are SGHTA and FQGNSA. The germline V and J ends were trimmed by 1 base and 0 bases, with 10 bases remaining between them. This CDR3 has 15 residues. The CDR3, as DNA: TGTGCCAGCAGCTTAGAGTCCTCGAGCTCCTACGAGCAGTACTTC. Protein product: CASSLESSSSYEQYF.

This chain links TRBV11-2 with TRBJ2-1; 8 bases match TRBD2. The CDR3 has 16 amino acids. With V trimmed by 5 bases and J by 0 bases, 6 bases remained unmatched. Germline assignment: CDR1 SGHAT and CDR2 FQNNGV. The CDR3 region is CASSPPTSGSYNEQFF. The CDR3 coding sequence is TGTGCCAGCAGCCCGCCCACTAGCGGCTCCTACAATGAGCAGTTCTTC. Variable domain in full (rest from reference TRBV11-2 and TRBJ2-1): EAGVAQSPRYKIIEKRQSVAFWCNPISGHATLYWYQQILGQGPKLLIQFQNNGVVDDSQLPKDRFSAERLKGVDSTLKIQPAKLEDSAVYLCASSPPTSGSYNEQFFGPGTRLTVL.